The clone carrying this T cell receptor (beta chain) showed up just a few times. The germline V gene encodes CDR1 SGHNT and CDR2 YENEEA. Trimming took 5 bases from V and 9 from J; bases not matched to a gene: 3. This CDR3 contains 14 residues. The sample belongs to a study of T-cell memory formation after mild COVID-19. Study background: Clusters of TCRs were largely donor specific.

TCRdb re-derived calls from the 5' RACE reads in MiXCR, one entry per CDR3 protein. Of roughly 450,000 distinct CDR3 sequences in the sample, about 20% were seen once. This clonotype was obtained from an adult woman who had mild COVID-19 (a few samples of this study predate the infection). Cell type and time point are not known. Specimen: PBMCs or a T cell subset sorted from them (not recorded which). The V call is TRBV11-3, the J call TRBJ2-1; 14 nucleotides match TRBD2. For the CDR3, the DNA is TGTGCCAGCAGCATGACTAGCGGGGGGGTTGAGCAGTTCTTC. This translates into CASSMTSGGVEQFF.